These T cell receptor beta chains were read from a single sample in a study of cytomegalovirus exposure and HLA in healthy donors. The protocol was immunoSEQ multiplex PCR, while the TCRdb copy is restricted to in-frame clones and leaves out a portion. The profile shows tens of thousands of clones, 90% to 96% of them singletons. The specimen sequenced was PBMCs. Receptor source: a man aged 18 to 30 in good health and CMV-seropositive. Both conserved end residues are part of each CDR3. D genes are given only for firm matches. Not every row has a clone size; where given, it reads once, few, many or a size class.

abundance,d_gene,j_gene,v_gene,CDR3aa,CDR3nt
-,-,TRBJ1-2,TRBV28,CASSSPELRLYGYTF,TGTGCCAGCAGTTCGCCCGAGCTGCGGCTCTATGGCTACACCTTC
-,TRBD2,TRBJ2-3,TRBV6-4,CASSPSGSVGSDTQYF,TGTGCCAGCAGTCCTAGCGGGAGTGTCGGGTCAGATACGCAGTATTTT
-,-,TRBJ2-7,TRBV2,CASKIAVLTYEQYF,TGTGCCAGCAAGATCGCGGTTCTAACCTACGAGCAGTACTTC
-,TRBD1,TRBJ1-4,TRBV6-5,CASRPGTGKIEKLFF,TGTGCCAGCAGGCCCGGGACAGGGAAGATTGAAAAACTGTTTTTT
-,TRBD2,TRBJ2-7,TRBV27,CASSPGTSGIQYF,TGTGCCAGCAGTCCGGGGACTAGCGGGATCCAGTACTTC
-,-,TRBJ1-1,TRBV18,CASSSDRSNTEAFF,TGTGCCAGCTCGTCTGACAGGTCGAACACTGAAGCTTTCTTT
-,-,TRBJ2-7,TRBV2,CASSGRWTYEQYF,TGTGCCAGCAGTGGGCGGTGGACCTACGAGCAGTACTTC
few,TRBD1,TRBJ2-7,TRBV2,CASSEAPTGAYEQYF,TGTGCCAGCAGTGAAGCCCCGACAGGGGCCTACGAGCAGTACTTC
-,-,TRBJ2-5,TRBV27,CASWSRAIQETQYF,TGTGCCTCTTGGTCCCGAGCTATTCAAGAGACCCAGTACTTC
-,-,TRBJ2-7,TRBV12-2,CASRLTGLAGVHEQYF,TGTGCAAGTCGCCTCACGGGACTAGCGGGAGTCCACGAGCAGTACTTC
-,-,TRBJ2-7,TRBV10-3,CAIGSRSTYEQYF,TGTGCCATCGGCTCCAGGTCGACCTACGAGCAGTACTTC
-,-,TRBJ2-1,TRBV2,CASSEGILRDEQFF,TGTGCCAGCAGTGAAGGGATACTACGCGATGAGCAGTTCTTC
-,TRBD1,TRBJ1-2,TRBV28,CASSLSGTGDYYGYTF,TGTGCCAGCAGTTTATCAGGGACAGGGGATTACTATGGCTACACCTTC
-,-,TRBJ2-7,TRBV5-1,CASSLDPLTYEQYF,TGCGCCAGCAGCTTGGATCCACTCACCTACGAGCAGTACTTC
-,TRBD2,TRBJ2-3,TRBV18,CASSPFGLAGSTDTQYF,TGTGCCAGCTCACCATTCGGCCTAGCGGGAAGCACAGATACGCAGTATTTT
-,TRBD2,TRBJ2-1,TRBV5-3,CARSHPGAGGSNEQFF,TGTGCCAGAAGCCACCCAGGGGCGGGAGGGAGCAATGAGCAGTTCTTC
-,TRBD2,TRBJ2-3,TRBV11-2,CASSLAGWGTDTQYF,TGTGCCAGCAGCCTAGCGGGGTGGGGCACAGATACGCAGTATTTT
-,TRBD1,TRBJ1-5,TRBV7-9,CASSFGTGSAQPQHF,TGTGCCAGCAGCTTTGGGACAGGGTCAGCTCAGCCCCAGCATTTT
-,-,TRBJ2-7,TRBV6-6,CATFQGGASGEQYF,TGTGCCACCTTCCAGGGGGGAGCTTCTGGCGAGCAGTACTTC
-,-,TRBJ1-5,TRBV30,CAWSPGNQPQHF,TGTGCCTGGAGTCCGGGGAATCAGCCCCAGCATTTT
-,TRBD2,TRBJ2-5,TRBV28,CASTRLAGGQETQYF,TGTGCCAGCACTAGACTAGCGGGAGGTCAAGAGACCCAGTACTTC
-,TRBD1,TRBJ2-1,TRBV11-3,CASSRRRTGSYNEQFF,TGTGCCAGCAGCCGACGCAGGACAGGGAGCTACAATGAGCAGTTCTTC
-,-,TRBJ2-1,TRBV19,CASSLLEGRYNEQFF,TGTGCCAGTAGTCTCCTGGAGGGCCGTTACAATGAGCAGTTCTTC
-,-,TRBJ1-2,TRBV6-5,CASRRSLRHSGYTF,TGTGCCAGTAGGAGGAGCCTAAGACACTCTGGCTACACCTTC
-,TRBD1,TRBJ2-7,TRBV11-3,CASSFGTGGTYEQYF,TGTGCCAGCAGCTTCGGGACAGGGGGAACCTACGAGCAGTACTTC
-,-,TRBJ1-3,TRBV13,CASAERDSGNTIYF,TGTGCCAGCGCCGAGCGGGACTCTGGAAACACCATATATTTT
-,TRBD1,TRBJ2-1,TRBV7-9,CASGTTGVGDEQFF,TGTGCCAGCGGAACGACAGGGGTAGGAGATGAGCAGTTCTTC
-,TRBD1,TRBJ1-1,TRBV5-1,CASSLGTGLNTEAFF,TGCGCCAGCAGCTTGGGGACAGGGTTGAACACTGAAGCTTTCTTT
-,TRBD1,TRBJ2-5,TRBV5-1,CASVGGLAIQETQYF,TGCGCCAGCGTAGGGGGCCTCGCCATACAAGAGACCCAGTACTTC
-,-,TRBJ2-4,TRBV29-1,CSVQALAKNIQYF,TGCAGCGTTCAGGCTCTAGCCAAAAACATTCAGTACTTC
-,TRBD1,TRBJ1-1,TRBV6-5,CASRERTGREAFF,TGTGCCAGCAGAGAACGGACAGGGCGCGAGGCTTTCTTT
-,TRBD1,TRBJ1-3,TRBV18,CASSLDRAGNTIYF,TGTGCCAGCTCACTAGACAGGGCTGGAAACACCATATATTTT
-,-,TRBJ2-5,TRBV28,CASTSGRRRQETQYF,TGTGCCAGCACCTCCGGCCGGAGGCGCCAAGAGACCCAGTACTTC
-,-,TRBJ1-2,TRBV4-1,CASSPPTYNYGYTF,TGCGCCAGCAGCCCACCGACATATAACTATGGCTACACCTTC
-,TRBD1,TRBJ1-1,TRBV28,CASNSPGQGNTEAFF,TGTGCCAGCAATTCTCCGGGACAGGGGAACACTGAAGCTTTCTTT
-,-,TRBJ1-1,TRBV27,CASRQRVYQIEAFF,TGTGCCAGCAGACAGAGGGTCTATCAAATTGAAGCTTTCTTT
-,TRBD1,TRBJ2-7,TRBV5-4,CASSSRQGRSYEQYF,TGTGCCAGCAGCTCGAGACAGGGGCGTAGCTACGAGCAGTACTTC
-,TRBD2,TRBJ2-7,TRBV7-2,CASSLGGGPYEQYF,TGTGCCAGCAGCTTAGGCGGGGGGCCCTACGAGCAGTACTTC
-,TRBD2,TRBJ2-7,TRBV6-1,CASSELGGASSYEQYF,TGTGCCAGCAGTGAACTCGGGGGGGCGAGCTCCTACGAGCAGTACTTC
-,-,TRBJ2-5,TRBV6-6,CASSYDGGETQYF,TGTGCCAGCAGTTACGATGGGGGGGAGACCCAGTACTTC
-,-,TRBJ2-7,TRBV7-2,CASSLGVPAVGNEQYF,TGTGCCAGCAGCTTAGGGGTCCCAGCGGTCGGGAACGAGCAGTACTTC